This T cell receptor beta chain is from a study of shared clonotypes between healthy human individuals. The assay was immunoSEQ multiplex PCR, and TCRdb's table has in-frame clones only and misses some. Here the sample spans more than 450,000 clones, approximately 85% being singletons. The sample comprised PBMCs. This receptor was taken from a woman in her thirties or forties in good health. Some clones in this sample may be carry-over from other donors' samples.

As DNA, the CDR3 is TGTGCCAGCAGCCAATCCCCTTGGGGGGCTTGGAATGGCTACACCTTC. As protein: CASSQSPWGAWNGYTF. The chain carries TRBV14 and TRBJ1-2; D may be TRBD1 (6 bases). Trimming removed 2 bases from V and 6 bases from J, with 19 bases in between. Germline values: CDR1 SGHDN, CDR2 FVKESK. The CDR3 is 16 amino acids.